A single sample is the source of the 27 T cell receptor beta chains below, sequenced in a study of OX40 agonist ivuxolimab in advanced cancers. Method: immunoSEQ multiplex PCR; TCRdb's copy keeps in-frame clones and lacks some. Of approximately 11,000 clones in the sample, around four fifths are singletons; the top ten hold roughly 15%. The input for sequencing was CD4+ or CD8+ T cells sorted from blood, taken in a trial of the OX40 agonist ivuxolimab. The receptor source for this set is an adult with an advanced solid tumor such as melanoma, head and neck, liver or kidney cancer.

In its sample, this clone ranks as medium-sized (0.01 to 0.1%). This sequence joins TRBV27 and TRBJ2-7; D is perhaps TRBD2 (6 bases). V was trimmed by 5 bases and J by 4 bases, leaving 12 bases between them. Germline CDR1 and CDR2: MNHEY and SMNVEV (reference sequence). The CDR3 extends over 13 amino acids. DNA of the CDR3: TGTGCCAGCAGTCCGTACGCGGGGTACGAGCAGTACTTC. It codes for CASSPYAGYEQYF.

This chain links TRBV6-5 with TRBJ2-1; D ambiguous. This CDR3 has 15 amino acids. Between the trimmed V and J ends, which lost 6 bases and 0 bases, there was a span of 12 bases. The germline CDR1 and CDR2 sequences are MNHEY and SVGAGI. Here the CDR3 reads CASSPSEFSYNEQFF. In DNA, the CDR3 is TGTGCCAGCAGCCCCTCGGAGTTCTCCTACAATGAGCAGTTCTTC.

The chain is built from TRBV7-9 and TRBJ2-5; 11 bases align to TRBD1. Per the germline V gene, CDR1 is SEHNR and CDR2 is FQNEAQ (reference sequence). CDR3 length: 15 amino acids. V was clipped by 5 bases and J by 4 bases; unmatched bases: 6. The CDR3 DNA reads TGTGCCAGCAGCCCCCGGGACAGGGGGAGAGAGACCCAGTACTTC. This sequence encodes CASSPRDRGRETQYF.

DNA of the CDR3: TGTGCCAGCAGAGCTCTAGCGGGAGGGCCGGCAGATACGCAGTATTTT. This codes for CASRALAGGPADTQYF. The chain carries TRBV11-2 and TRBJ2-3, with 12 bases fitting TRBD2. The CDR3 is made up of 16 amino acids. Germline CDR1 is SGHAT and CDR2 is FQNNGV. J lost 4 bases, V lost 6 bases, and 8 bases had no gene match.

The table lists this clone with a few counts. The chain couples TRBV4-1 to TRBJ2-7, with D maybe TRBD1 (6 bases). The CDR3 consists of 14 residues. V lost 6 bases and J 2 bases, leaving 14 bases between the germline ends. CDR1 MGHRA and CDR2 YSYEKL come from the germline V gene. The CDR3 is CASRRITGTYEQYF. CDR3 DNA sequence: TGCGCCAGCAGACGAATTACAGGGACCTACGAGCAGTACTTC.

This chain uses TRBV19 with TRBJ1-2, with D possibly being TRBD1 (5 bases). This CDR3 has 14 amino acids. Germline-derived CDR1 and CDR2 are LNHDA and SQIVND (reference sequence). Deletions cut 7 bases from V and 2 bases from J, with 14 bases between. The CDR3 region has the DNA TGTGCCAGTACCCTCTTGGGGGTGAACTATGGCTACACCTTC. Its translation is CASTLLGVNYGYTF.

This clone was seen more than once but under ten times. Germline and junction disagree at one end, which may indicate a read error. The chain employs TRBV6-1 and TRBJ2-6; 13 bases are shared with TRBD2. This CDR3 is 17 amino acids long. The V gene's germline CDR1 is MNHNS and CDR2 SASEGT. CDR3 sequence (DNA): TGTGCCACCAGTGATGGACTAGCGGGAGCCTGGGCCAACGTCCTGACTTTC. Its translation is CATSDGLAGAWANVLTF.

The V gene is TRBV13, the J gene TRBJ1-4; D is perhaps TRBD1 (5 bases). V lost 5 bases to trimming and J lost 4 bases, with 17 bases between them. This CDR3 has 16 residues. Looked up from germline, CDR1 is PRHDT and CDR2 is FYEKMQ (reference sequence). Here the CDR3 DNA reads TGTGCCAGCAGCACCGCCAGCGGGGGGGTTAATGAAAAACTGTTTTTT. Its translation is CASSTASGGVNEKLFF.

The chain carries TRBV5-1 and TRBJ2-6; D uncertain. The CDR3 is made up of 15 amino acids. CDR1 and CDR2 from the germline V gene are SGHRS and YFSETQ. Trimming took 0 bases from V and 2 from J, leaving 6 bases between them. Written as DNA, the CDR3 is TGCGCCAGCAGCTTGGGGGTGGCTGGGGCCAACGTCCTGACTTTC. Amino acids: CASSLGVAGANVLTF.

This rearrangement joins TRBV27 to TRBJ1-1; no clear D gene. Trimming shortened V by 5 bases and J by 5 bases, and 9 bases separated the two germline ends. CDR1 is MNHEY and CDR2 is SMNVEV in the germline V gene (reference sequence). This CDR3 comprises 12 residues. The CDR3 coding sequence is TGTGCCAGCAGTAACGGACGTACTGAAGCTTTCTTT. Protein product: CASSNGRTEAFF.

The chain employs TRBV5-5 and TRBJ2-3, with 12 bases identical to TRBD2. V shed 5 bases and J 5 bases; nucleotides not matched to a gene: 9. Looked up from germline, CDR1 is SGHKS and CDR2 is YYEKEE (reference sequence). The CDR3 runs 16 residues. CDR3 residues: CASSRELAGGRDTQYF. The CDR3 DNA is TGTGCCAGCAGTCGCGAACTAGCGGGGGGACGAGATACGCAGTATTTT.

The chain joins TRBV11-3 to TRBJ2-7; D may be TRBD1 (6 bases). Trimming took 1 base from V and 6 from J, leaving 10 bases between them. The CDR3 spans 13 residues. Germline V gene data show CDR1 as SGHNT and CDR2 as YENEEA. DNA for the CDR3: TGTGCCAGCAGCTTAGTTGGGGGCGGCGAGCAGTACTTC. Translation: CASSLVGGGEQYF. The variable domain in full, completed from reference TRBV11-3 and TRBJ2-7, reads EAGVVQSPRYKIIEKKQPVAFWCNPISGHNTLYWYLQNLGQGPELLIRYENEEAVDDSQLPKDRFSAERLKGVDSTLKIQPAELGDSAVYLCASSLVGGGEQYFGPGTRLTVT.

The V call is TRBV29-1, the J call TRBJ2-3; tentatively, D is TRBD1 or TRBD2 (7 bases each). CDR3 length equals 13 residues. Germline lookup yields CDR1 SQVTM and CDR2 ANQGSEA. Trimming took 4 bases from V and 5 from J, leaving 13 bases between them. The CDR3 DNA follows: TGCAGCGTTGGGGGAGGGGGCATAGATACGCAGTATTTT. Amino acids: CSVGGGGIDTQYF.

The chain couples TRBV19 to TRBJ2-7; D may be TRBD1 (6 bases). Looked up from germline, CDR1 is LNHDA and CDR2 is SQIVND (reference sequence). The CDR3 is 15 amino acids. The V end lost 3 bases, the J end lost 0 bases, and 12 bases lay between the germline ends. CDR3 in amino acids: CASSIRTASSYEQYF. CDR3 coding DNA: TGTGCCAGTAGTATCCGGACAGCGAGCTCCTACGAGCAGTACTTC.

This clone is labeled as medium-sized. The chain employs TRBV5-1 and TRBJ1-2; tentatively, D is TRBD1 (5 bases). Trimming left V 4 bases short and J 3 bases short, with 16 bases between. CDR1 and CDR2 (germline): SGHRS, YFSETQ. This CDR3 contains 15 residues. The CDR3 region has the DNA TGCGCCAGCAGCCTGGACCGGGACGGACACTATGGCTACACCTTC. It translates to CASSLDRDGHYGYTF.

Sample share makes this clone medium-sized. The chain employs TRBV10-2 and TRBJ2-4; tentatively, D is TRBD1 (5 bases). This CDR3 region has 13 residues. Germline CDR1 reads WSHSY; CDR2 reads SAAADI. Trimming took off 3 bases at V and 7 bases at J, with 10 bases between the two ends. The CDR3 nucleotides read TGCGCCAGCAGTGATAACCCAGGGAACATTCAGTACTTC. This codes for CASSDNPGNIQYF.

This clone was recorded only once. The CDR3: CASSQEWSFSTDTQYF. As DNA, the CDR3 is TGTGCCAGCAGCCAAGAGTGGTCCTTTAGCACAGATACGCAGTATTTT. The chain uses TRBV4-2 and TRBJ2-3; D uncertain. V was clipped by 0 bases and J by 0 bases, with 10 bases between them. The CDR3 is 16 amino acids. CDR1 is LGHNA and CDR2 is YNFKEQ in the germline V gene.

In this sample, this clone turned up a few times. The V gene is TRBV2, the J gene TRBJ1-1; D is possibly TRBD1 (5 bases). Per the germline V gene, CDR1 is SNHLY and CDR2 is FYNNEI. The ends were cut back, 3 bases at V and 3 bases at J, with 8 bases in the middle. CDR3 size: 13 residues. The CDR3 bases are TGTGCCAGCAGTGACCGGGGGTACACTGAAGCTTTCTTT. This gives the protein CASSDRGYTEAFF.

The J gene is TRBJ2-7, the V gene TRBV5-1; maybe TRBD1 (6 bases). The CDR3 sequence is 13 residues long. Trimming took off 1 base at V and 6 bases at J, with 11 bases between the two ends. The V gene's germline CDR1 is SGHRS and CDR2 YFSETQ. The CDR3, as DNA: TGCGCCAGCAGCTTGTTTACAGGGCGCGAGCAGTACTTC. This translates into CASSLFTGREQYF.

The chain carries TRBV27 and TRBJ2-7; D perhaps matches TRBD1 (6 bases). Germline V gene data show CDR1 as MNHEY and CDR2 as SMNVEV (reference sequence). The CDR3 loop spans 16 amino acids. Trimming pared 2 bases from V and 5 bases from J, leaving 19 bases between. CDR3 sequence reads: CASSLLVPTGSHEQYF. CDR3 nucleotide sequence: TGTGCCAGCAGTTTACTCGTCCCCACAGGGTCCCACGAGCAGTACTTC.

The genes are TRBV4-2 and TRBJ2-5; TRBD2 matches 10 bases. The germline gives CDR1 LGHNA, CDR2 YNFKEQ. J was trimmed by 0 bases and V by 5 bases; bases with no gene match: 6. The CDR3 totals 16 residues. CDR3 loop: CASSLQLAGYQETQYF. The CDR3 nucleotides are TGTGCCAGCAGCTTGCAACTAGCGGGGTACCAAGAGACCCAGTACTTC.

The chain has TRBV11-2 and TRBJ2-7; D unclear. The CDR3 has 12 residues. CDR1 SGHAT and CDR2 FQNNGV come from the germline V gene. Trimming cost V 5 bases and J 4 bases, with 9 bases left between them. CDR3 sequence reads: CASSRWSYEQYF. The CDR3 DNA sequence: TGTGCCAGCAGCCGTTGGAGTTACGAGCAGTACTTC.

The chain recombines TRBV27 with TRBJ1-2; no definite D call. Germline V gives CDR1 MNHEY, CDR2 SMNVEV (reference sequence). This CDR3 has 15 residues. Trimming took 5 bases from V and 2 from J, leaving 15 bases between them. The CDR3 sequence is CASSTTETGNYGYTF. The CDR3 DNA reads TGTGCCAGCAGTACAACTGAAACGGGAAACTATGGCTACACCTTC.

V gene TRBV19 combines with J gene TRBJ2-1; D remains ambiguous. CDR1 and CDR2 from the germline V gene are LNHDA and SQIVND (reference sequence). V was pared by 5 bases and J by 4 bases, with 12 bases between. The CDR3 has 14 residues. CDR3 loop: CASSFSSSYNEQFF. The CDR3 DNA follows: TGTGCCAGTAGTTTTTCATCCTCTTACAATGAGCAGTTCTTC.

This clone has only one observation. The chain is built from TRBV18 and TRBJ2-7; TRBD1 agrees at 9 bases. The V gene's germline CDR1 is KGHSH and CDR2 LQKENI. The CDR3 is 14 residues long. J lost 5 bases, V lost 3 bases, and 5 bases had no gene match. As DNA, the CDR3 is TGTGCCAGCTCACCCGGGACAGGGAGGAACGAGCAGTACTTC. This encodes CASSPGTGRNEQYF.

The chain is built from TRBV11-1 and TRBJ2-7; D gene uncertain. The CDR3 runs 14 residues. Per germline, CDR1 SGHAT and CDR2 FQDESV (reference sequence). Trimming took 3 bases from V and 4 from J, leaving 13 bases between them. CDR3 region: CASSFSSTQYEQYF. The CDR3 DNA reads TGTGCCAGCAGCTTTAGTAGTACCCAATACGAGCAGTACTTC.

In DNA form, the CDR3 reads TGTGCCAGCAGCCTTAAGGGGATCCTACCGCGCTACGAGCAGTACTTC. It is translated as CASSLKGILPRYEQYF. This chain connects TRBV11-2 to TRBJ2-7; maybe TRBD1 (5 bases). The germline V and J ends were trimmed by 5 bases and 3 bases, with 20 bases remaining between them. Germline V gene sequence: CDR1 SGHAT, CDR2 FQNNGV. The CDR3 loop spans 16 amino acids.